This TCR beta chain was sequenced during a study of blood T cells in healthy people across ages. The CDR3 length is 14 residues. Germline values: CDR1 LGHNA, CDR2 YNFKEQ. V shed 8 bases and J shed 0 bases, with 13 bases lying between them. Together with a sample-barcoded 5' primer, a J-beta primer mix was included in a second PCR lasting about 6 to 11 cycles. TCRdb analysed the 5' RACE reads with MiXCR anew, one entry per CDR3 protein. This table has approximately 1,700,000 distinct CDR3 sequences, about 39% appearing once. The TCR comes from a human donor in good health. The sequenced sample consisted of blood. The V and J genes are TRBV4-2 and TRBJ1-2; D unclear. CDR3 DNA sequence: TGTGCCAGCCAGTTGGAGGGCACTAACTATGGCTACACCTTC. Translating gives CASQLEGTNYGYTF.